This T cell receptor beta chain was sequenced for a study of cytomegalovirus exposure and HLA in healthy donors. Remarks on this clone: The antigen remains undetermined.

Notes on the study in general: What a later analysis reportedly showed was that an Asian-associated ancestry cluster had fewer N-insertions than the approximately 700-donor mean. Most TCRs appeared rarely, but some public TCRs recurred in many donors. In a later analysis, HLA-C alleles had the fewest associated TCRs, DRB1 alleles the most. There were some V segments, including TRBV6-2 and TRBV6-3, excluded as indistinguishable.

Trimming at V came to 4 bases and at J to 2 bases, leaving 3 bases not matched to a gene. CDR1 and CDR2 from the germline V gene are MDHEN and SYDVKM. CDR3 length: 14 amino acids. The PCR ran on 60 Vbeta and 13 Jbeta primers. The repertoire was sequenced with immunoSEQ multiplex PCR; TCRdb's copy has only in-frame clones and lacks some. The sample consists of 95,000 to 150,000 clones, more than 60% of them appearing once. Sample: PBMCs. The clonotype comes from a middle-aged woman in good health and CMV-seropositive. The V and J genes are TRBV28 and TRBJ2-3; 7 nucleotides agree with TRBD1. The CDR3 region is CASSSGQLTDTQYF. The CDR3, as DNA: TGTGCCAGCAGTTCGGGACAGCTCACAGATACGCAGTATTTT.